This record concerns one T cell receptor (beta chain) sequence. The V end was cut by 0 bases, the J end by 5 bases, with 8 bases between. Per the germline V gene, CDR1 is SGHTA and CDR2 is FQGNSA. This CDR3 contains 15 residues. This sample is part of a study of blood T cell repertoires in COVID-19. Study overall: In each case, the material was cDNA or gDNA derived from T cells, B-cell-depleted T cells, or PBMCs.

The study drew participants aged about 18 to 95 years from under 30 US areas. Cohort allocation depended upon clinical history that participants reported. Clones were read by immunoSEQ multiplex PCR, and TCRdb kept only the in-frame ones, dropping some. The data contain 250,000 to 300,000 clones, approximately 83% of them singletons. Sequenced material: PBMCs or T cells enriched from blood (not recorded which). The rearrangement uses TRBV7-2 and TRBJ1-6; D unresolved. The sequence was collected from a woman between 45 and 60 years old who had recovered from COVID-19. CDR3 DNA sequence: TGTGCCAGCAGCTTAGCAGCTGCGAATAATTCACCCCTCCACTTT. Translating it yields CASSLAAANNSPLHF.